The next 24 T cell receptor beta chains were all read from a single sample in a study of blood T cell repertoires in COVID-19. The method was immunoSEQ multiplex PCR; TCRdb's version includes in-frame clones alone and lacks a portion of them. The sample gives 90,000 or so clones, roughly nine tenths of which show up once; about 1.8% is in the top ten. The specimen was peripheral blood. The receptors were sampled from a human donor with active COVID-19. The donor label of this sample is uncertain.

V gene TRBV5-1 combines with J gene TRBJ2-5; D perhaps matches TRBD1 (6 bases). V was trimmed by 2 bases and J by 0 bases, leaving 11 bases between them. The CDR3 has 15 amino acids. Germline V gene sequence: CDR1 SGHRS, CDR2 YFSETQ. This CDR3 reads CASSFQGLYQETQYF. CDR3 nucleotide sequence: TGCGCCAGCAGCTTCCAGGGGCTCTACCAAGAGACCCAGTACTTC.

The chain has TRBV28 and TRBJ2-4, with TRBD1 identical over 7 bases. CDR1 and CDR2 (germline): MDHEN, SYDVKM. With V trimmed by 5 bases and J by 0 bases, 19 bases remained unmatched. CDR3 length equals 20 residues. The CDR3 is CASSELYRLRRGLAKNIQYF. Written as DNA, the CDR3 is TGTGCCAGCAGTGAATTATATCGGCTACGTAGGGGGCTAGCCAAAAACATTCAGTACTTC.

The V and J genes are TRBV6-2 or TRBV6-3 and TRBJ2-7; D not certain. Germline CDR1 MNHEY, CDR2 SVGEGT. CDR3 length: 15 residues. Trimming shortened V by 6 bases and J by 2 bases, and 17 bases separated the two germline ends. The CDR3 reads CASSRMTGYPYEQYF. CDR3 sequence (DNA): TGTGCCAGCAGCCGCATGACCGGGTACCCCTACGAGCAGTACTTC.

This clone was found once. This chain joins TRBV5-1 and TRBJ2-1, with 11 bases identical to TRBD2. The junction had 3 bases not matched to a gene; V was cut back by 4 bases and J by 6 bases. Germline V gene lookup returns CDR1 SGHRS and CDR2 YFSETQ. This CDR3 is built from 14 residues. CDR3 amino acids: CASSVGLAVNEQFF. The CDR3 DNA sequence: TGCGCCAGCAGCGTGGGACTAGCGGTCAATGAGCAGTTCTTC.

The chain uses TRBV6-5 and TRBJ2-7; D might be TRBD1 (5 bases). The germline V gene encodes CDR1 MNHEY and CDR2 SVGAGI. CDR3 length: 13 residues. Trimming shortened V by 4 bases and J by 6 bases, and 13 bases separated the two germline ends. DNA for the CDR3: TGTGCCAGCAGTTTCCAAAGGGGTTCCGAGCAGTACTTC. It yields the protein CASSFQRGSEQYF.

The chain joins TRBV5-1 to TRBJ1-2; D is unclear. Per the germline V gene, CDR1 is SGHRS and CDR2 is YFSETQ. This CDR3 has 13 residues. V was clipped by 0 bases and J by 5 bases, with 8 bases between them. CDR3 sequence (DNA): TGCGCCAGCAGCTTGGCGGGAGGTTATGGCTACACCTTC. As protein: CASSLAGGYGYTF.

The chain has TRBV18 and TRBJ2-7; a possible D gene is TRBD2 (8 bases). Germline loops: CDR1 KGHSH, CDR2 LQKENI. V lost 2 bases and J 4 bases, leaving 24 bases between the germline ends. CDR3 size: 18 residues. In nucleotides, the CDR3 is TGTGCCAGCTCACCAAGGGGGCCCGGGGGGGGCGCAGCTTACGAGCAGTACTTC. Encoded protein: CASSPRGPGGGAAYEQYF.

The sample holds one count of this clone. The chain combines TRBV6-2 or TRBV6-3 with TRBJ1-1, with 9 bases identical to TRBD1. V shed 6 bases, J shed 1 base, and the junction held 6 bases outside the gene matches. This CDR3 has 15 residues. CDR1 and CDR2 from the germline V gene are MNHEY and SVGEGT. The CDR3 is CASSSEGQGNTEAFF. CDR3 coding DNA: TGTGCCAGCAGCTCTGAGGGACAGGGGAACACTGAAGCTTTCTTT.

This clone was detected once. J is TRBJ2-7 and V is TRBV4-2; 11 positions match TRBD1. Germline CDR1 and CDR2: LGHNA and YNFKEQ. There are 18 residues in the CDR3. The ends lost 2 bases at V and 1 base at J; junction bases unmatched: 10. The CDR3 DNA reads as TGTGCCAGCAGCCAACCATCAGGACAGGGGGCACGGTCCTACGAGCAGTACTTC. Translated: CASSQPSGQGARSYEQYF.

The chain is built from TRBV27 and TRBJ1-6, with a possible D match to TRBD1 (5 bases). The CDR3 is made up of 15 amino acids. The V and J ends lost 4 bases and 4 bases respectively, with 11 bases between them. CDR1 MNHEY and CDR2 SMNVEV come from the germline V gene (reference sequence). The CDR3 protein is CASSSGLTYNSPLHF. The CDR3 DNA is TGTGCCAGCAGTTCGGGACTGACGTATAATTCACCCCTCCACTTT.

CDR3 region: CASSQVPGGVVSYEQYF. The DNA of the CDR3 is TGTGCCAGCAGCCAAGTCCCCGGCGGGGTAGTATCCTACGAGCAGTACTTC. The chain has TRBV3-1 (or the pseudogene TRBV3-2) and TRBJ2-7; possible D gene TRBD2, 6 bases. V was trimmed by 1 base and J by 1 base, leaving 17 bases between them. The CDR3 consists of 17 residues. The germline V gene encodes CDR1 LGHDT and CDR2 YNNKEL (reference sequence).

The gene calls are TRBV2 and TRBJ2-3; possible D gene TRBD2, 7 bases. This CDR3 has 17 residues. The germline CDR1 and CDR2 sequences are SNHLY and FYNNEI. Trimming shortened V by 0 bases and J by 6 bases, and 19 bases separated the two germline ends. The CDR3 nucleotides are TGTGCCAGCAGTGAAGCGCGGAGGGGGGGTCCCAGGGATACGCAGTATTTT. Its translation is CASSEARRGGPRDTQYF.

The chain carries TRBV5-1 and TRBJ2-1; 11 bases match TRBD2. V was clipped by 0 bases and J by 13 bases; unmatched bases: 3. This CDR3 comprises 13 residues. Germline V gene data show CDR1 as SGHRS and CDR2 as YFSETQ. The CDR3 sequence: CASSLVAGGHQFF. The CDR3 DNA is TGCGCCAGCAGCTTGGTAGCGGGGGGGCATCAGTTCTTC.

The chain uses TRBV7-2 and TRBJ1-6; the match to TRBD1 covers 7 bases. The V and J ends lost 1 base and 9 bases, in that order; junction bases with no gene match: 9. The CDR3 has 16 amino acids. The germline CDR1 and CDR2 sequences are SGHTA and FQGNSA. The CDR3 DNA follows: TGTGCCAGCAGCTTAGGTTGGACAGGCCCCCTTTCACCCCTCCACTTT. It yields the protein CASSLGWTGPLSPLHF.

The V call is TRBV10-3, the J call TRBJ1-2; 9 nucleotides agree with TRBD1. The CDR3 runs 15 residues. Germline V lookup: CDR1 ENHRY, CDR2 SYGVKD. Unmatched junction bases numbered 1, after V lost 0 bases and J lost 2 bases. The CDR3 DNA follows: TGTGCCATCAGTGAGTCAGGGACAGGGAACTATGGCTACACCTTC. This gives the protein CAISESGTGNYGYTF.

This sequence joins TRBV6-5 and TRBJ1-2; D gene ambiguous. This CDR3 spans 14 amino acids. V was pared by 5 bases and J by 2 bases, with 12 bases between. The germline V gene encodes CDR1 MNHEY and CDR2 SVGAGI. The CDR3 DNA follows: TGTGCCAGCAGTCCCAGATGGGAGAACTATGGCTACACCTTC. Its protein is CASSPRWENYGYTF.

This clone was seen a handful of times. This sequence joins TRBV7-8 and TRBJ2-7, with TRBD1 matching over 9 bases. CDR3 length equals 15 residues. Looked up from germline, CDR1 is SGHVS and CDR2 is FQNEAQ. V trimming: 5 bases; J trimming: 4 bases; junction bases outside the gene matches: 9. The CDR3 sequence is CASSTRTGEAYEQYF. DNA of the CDR3: TGTGCCAGCAGCACACGGACAGGGGAAGCATACGAGCAGTACTTC.

This chain joins TRBV19 and TRBJ2-1; D remains unclear. V lost 2 bases to trimming and J lost 1 base, with 3 bases between them. This CDR3 has 13 amino acids. Germline V gene lookup returns CDR1 LNHDA and CDR2 SQIVND (reference sequence). The CDR3 region is CASSIQSYNEQFF. Written as DNA, the CDR3 is TGTGCCAGTAGTATACAATCCTACAATGAGCAGTTCTTC.

The chain recombines TRBV2 with TRBJ2-6; D possibly corresponds to TRBD2 (5 bases). CDR1 is SNHLY and CDR2 is FYNNEI in the germline V gene. With 6 bases removed from V and 0 bases from J, the gap between germline ends came to 6 bases. The CDR3 length is 14 residues. This CDR3 reads CASRGVSGANVLTF. CDR3 coding DNA: TGTGCCAGCAGGGGAGTCTCTGGGGCCAACGTCCTGACTTTC.

This clone was found once. This rearrangement joins TRBV29-1 to TRBJ1-1; D gene ambiguous. Trimming stripped 3 bases from V and 0 bases from J, with 8 bases between. Germline CDR1 reads SQVTM; CDR2 reads ANQGSEA. This CDR3 comprises 13 residues. The CDR3: CSVEGEVNTEAFF. The CDR3 region has the DNA TGCAGCGTTGAGGGCGAAGTGAACACTGAAGCTTTCTTT. Full variable domain (rest looked up from reference TRBV29-1 and TRBJ1-1): SAVISQKPSRDICQRGTSLTIQCQVDSQVTMMFWYRQQPGQSLTLIATANQGSEATYESGFVIDKFPISRPNLTFSTLTVSNMSPEDSSIYLCSVEGEVNTEAFFGQGTRLTVV.

The chain has TRBV2 and TRBJ2-3; 9 positions match TRBD2. The V and J ends lost 7 bases and 2 bases, in that order; junction bases with no gene match: 7. CDR1 is SNHLY and CDR2 is FYNNEI in the germline V gene. This CDR3 is built from 15 residues. The DNA of the CDR3 is TGTGCCAGCATAGGCGGGGGGGACTCCACAGATACGCAGTATTTT. It is translated as CASIGGGDSTDTQYF.

V usage is TRBV9 and J usage is TRBJ1-2, with 8 nucleotides matching TRBD1. The ends lost 0 bases at V and 8 bases at J; junction bases unmatched: 9. CDR1 SGDLS and CDR2 YYNGEE come from the germline V gene. CDR3 size: 15 residues. The CDR3 here is CASSVALGQGGGYTF. The CDR3 bases are TGTGCCAGCAGCGTAGCTCTCGGACAGGGAGGGGGCTACACCTTC. Complete variable domain (other parts from reference TRBV9 and TRBJ1-2): DSGVTQTPKHLITATGQRVTLRCSPRSGDLSVYWYQQSLDQGLQFLIQYYNGEERAKGNILERFSAQQFPDLHSELNLSSLELGDSALYFCASSVALGQGGGYTFGSGTRLTVV.

The chain is built from TRBV9 and TRBJ2-1, with 13 bases aligning to TRBD2. Germline V gene sequence: CDR1 SGDLS, CDR2 YYNGEE. V shed 4 bases, J shed 5 bases, and the junction held 9 bases outside the gene matches. This CDR3 region has 17 residues. CDR3 bases: TGTGCCAGCAGCCGACTAGCGGGGGGACTCGGGGACAATGAGCAGTTCTTC. Translation gives CASSRLAGGLGDNEQFF.

The rearrangement links TRBV2 to TRBJ2-1; TRBD2 aligns across 7 bases. CDR1 and CDR2 from the germline V gene are SNHLY and FYNNEI. The CDR3 length is 13 residues. Trimming cost V 6 bases and J 9 bases; bases outside gene matches: 8. CDR3 nucleotide sequence: TGTGCCAGCAGGGGGGAGGGTCTACCTGAGCAGTTCTTC. This codes for CASRGEGLPEQFF.